Below, 26 T cell receptor beta chains from the same sample are listed, as sequenced in a study of T cell changes during pregnancy in multiple sclerosis. TCRdb's table, derived via immunoSEQ multiplex PCR, lists solely in-frame clones and lacks some. Of about 100,000 clones listed, 90% to 95% are singletons. The sequencing used peripheral blood, collected after pregnancy. The source is a female donor with multiple sclerosis, enrolled in a pregnancy study.

This clone was seen only once. The J gene is TRBJ1-2, the V gene TRBV6-1; 10 positions match TRBD1. The CDR3 is 12 residues long. The V gene's germline CDR1 is MNHNS and CDR2 SASEGT. With V trimmed by 6 bases and J by 7 bases, 2 bases remained unmatched. The DNA for the CDR3 is TGTGCCAGCAGCCGGGACAGGGGTGGCTACACCTTC. Translated, it gives CASSRDRGGYTF.

The chain links TRBV6-5 to TRBJ1-1, with a weak D call TRBD1 (5 bases). V was shortened by 5 bases and J by 1 base, with 14 bases between the two germline ends. There are 15 residues in the CDR3. The V gene's germline CDR1 is MNHEY and CDR2 SVGAGI. DNA of the CDR3: TGTGCCAGCAGTGGATTGACAGAGGAGAACACTGAAGCTTTCTTT. It yields the protein CASSGLTEENTEAFF.

V is TRBV6-5 and J is TRBJ1-5; 9 bases are shared with TRBD1. This CDR3 contains 15 residues. Germline-derived CDR1 and CDR2 are MNHEY and SVGAGI. V dropped 6 bases and J dropped 4; count of bases not matched to a gene: 7. Here the CDR3 reads CASRTTGGRNQPQHF. CDR3 in DNA: TGTGCCAGCAGGACGACAGGGGGTCGAAATCAGCCCCAGCATTTT.

The chain uses TRBV5-1 and TRBJ1-2, with a weak D call TRBD1 (5 bases). There are 14 residues in the CDR3. Trimming took off 3 bases at V and 2 bases at J, with 11 bases between the two ends. The germline V gene encodes CDR1 SGHRS and CDR2 YFSETQ. Here the CDR3 DNA reads TGCGCCAGCAGCTCAGGGATGGCGAACTATGGCTACACCTTC. Its protein is CASSSGMANYGYTF.

The chain uses TRBV5-1 and TRBJ2-7; 8 bases fit TRBD1. J lost 7 bases, V lost 4 bases, and 16 bases had no gene match. Germline-derived CDR1 and CDR2 are SGHRS and YFSETQ. The CDR3 is 16 amino acids. The CDR3 region has the DNA TGCGCCAGCAGCCCCTGGCCCGGGACAGGTTTTGTGGAGCAGTACTTC. This codes for CASSPWPGTGFVEQYF.

This clone is a singleton in its sample. This rearrangement joins TRBV13 to TRBJ2-5, with 8 bases identical to TRBD1. V lost 4 bases, J lost 3 bases, and 4 bases stayed unmatched. The CDR3 is made up of 14 amino acids. CDR1 is PRHDT and CDR2 is FYEKMQ in the germline V gene (reference sequence). CDR3 residues: CASSWGQAEETQYF. In DNA, the CDR3 is TGTGCCAGCAGCTGGGGACAGGCAGAAGAGACCCAGTACTTC.

A single count supports this clone. V usage is TRBV12-1 and J usage is TRBJ1-5; the table calls TRBD1, which could not be checked here. TRBV12-1 is a pseudogene. The length of the CDR3 is 12 residues. The CDR3 loop reads CASDRDNQPQHF. The DNA for the CDR3 is TGTGCCAGCGACAGGGACAATCAGCCCCAGCATTTT.

The gene calls are TRBV9 and TRBJ2-2; D uncertain. This CDR3 contains 15 residues. The germline CDR1 and CDR2 sequences are SGDLS and YYNGEE. Trimming cost V 0 bases and J 0 bases, with 6 bases left between them. As DNA, the CDR3 is TGTGCCAGCAGCGTAGGTCATCCGAACACCGGGGAGCTGTTTTTT. This translates into CASSVGHPNTGELFF. Based on the CDR3 plus reference TRBV9 and TRBJ2-2, the full variable domain is DSGVTQTPKHLITATGQRVTLRCSPRSGDLSVYWYQQSLDQGLQFLIQYYNGEERAKGNILERFSAQQFPDLHSELNLSSLELGDSALYFCASSVGHPNTGELFFGEGSRLTVL.

This chain links TRBV7-2 with TRBJ1-2, with TRBD1 identical over 8 bases. V shed 5 bases, J shed 13 bases, and the junction held 15 bases outside the gene matches. This CDR3 contains 14 residues. Germline lookup yields CDR1 SGHTA and CDR2 FQGNSA. The CDR3 sequence is CASSTRGTGPRFTF. CDR3 bases: TGTGCCAGCAGCACCCGCGGGACAGGCCCCAGGTTCACCTTC.

This chain connects TRBV4-1 to TRBJ2-1; 8 bases fit TRBD2. Per the germline V gene, CDR1 is MGHRA and CDR2 is YSYEKL. This CDR3 contains 16 residues. V shed 4 bases, J shed 6 bases, and the junction held 11 bases outside the gene matches. The chain's CDR3 is CASSRWDGLARNEQFF. Here the CDR3 DNA reads TGCGCCAGCAGCCGCTGGGACGGACTAGCACGCAATGAGCAGTTCTTC.

DNA for the CDR3: TGTGCCAGCAGCGGTCAGGGGAGAAGGAACACTGAAGCTTTCTTT. This encodes CASSGQGRRNTEAFF. The rearrangement joins TRBV9 to TRBJ1-1; the D gene is possibly TRBD1 (6 bases). The CDR3 is 15 amino acids. Per the germline V gene, CDR1 is SGDLS and CDR2 is YYNGEE. V was pared by 3 bases and J by 1 base, with 13 bases between.

This clone was seen once. The DNA for the CDR3 is TGTGCCAGCAGCTTGGTGCGCGCGGCCCCTGAAGCTTTCTTT. Amino acid sequence: CASSLVRAAPEAFF. V is TRBV5-8 and J is TRBJ1-1; D remains ambiguous. Trimming took 0 bases from V and 6 from J, leaving 12 bases between them. The CDR3 contains 14 residues. Germline CDR1 SGHTS, CDR2 YDEGEE.

This chain's CDR3 is CASSLGGDRNEKLFF. CDR3 nucleotide sequence: TGCGCCAGCAGCTTGGGAGGGGACAGGAATGAAAAACTGTTTTTT. This chain joins TRBV5-1 and TRBJ1-4; 8 bases match TRBD1. Trimming at V came to 0 bases and at J to 5 bases, leaving 3 bases not matched to a gene. The V gene's germline CDR1 is SGHRS and CDR2 YFSETQ. The CDR3 has 15 residues. Complete variable domain (other parts from reference TRBV5-1 and TRBJ1-4): KAGVTQTPRYLIKTRGQQVTLSCSPISGHRSVSWYQQTPGQGLQFLFEYFSETQRNKGNFPGRFSGRQFSNSRSEMNVSTLELGDSALYLCASSLGGDRNEKLFFGSGTQLSVL.

V and J are TRBV6-1 and TRBJ1-6; TRBD1 might be the D (6 bases). CDR3 size: 12 residues. The V end lost 6 bases, the J end lost 8 bases, and 8 bases lay between the germline ends. The V gene's germline CDR1 is MNHNS and CDR2 SASEGT. This chain's CDR3 is CASSYRDSPLHF. CDR3 coding DNA: TGTGCCAGCAGCTACAGGGATTCACCCCTCCACTTT.

The count of this clone is one. The genes are TRBV9 and TRBJ2-5; 14 bases line up with TRBD2. The CDR3 is 18 amino acids. Unmatched junction bases numbered 9, after V lost 3 bases and J lost 2 bases. CDR1 SGDLS and CDR2 YYNGEE come from the germline V gene. Written as DNA, the CDR3 is TGTGCCAGCAGCGGGGGGACTAGCGGGGGCCTAACTCAAGAGACCCAGTACTTC. This gives the protein CASSGGTSGGLTQETQYF.

The J gene is TRBJ2-3, the V gene TRBV7-3, with no clear D. The germline V and J ends were trimmed by 8 bases and 2 bases, with 14 bases remaining between them. The germline CDR1 and CDR2 sequences are SGHTA and FQGTGA. The CDR3 runs to 14 residues. The CDR3 spells CASSRLPVTDTQYF. The CDR3 region has the DNA TGTGCCAGCTCGCGACTTCCCGTCACAGATACGCAGTATTTT.

The table lists this clone with a count of one. The rearrangement uses TRBV14 and TRBJ1-6, with TRBD1 as a possible D gene (6 bases). CDR3 length: 14 amino acids. CDR1 is SGHDN and CDR2 is FVKESK in the germline V gene. V was clipped by 4 bases and J by 7 bases, with 11 bases between them. CDR3: CASSRQVHNSPLHF. The CDR3 region has the DNA TGTGCCAGCAGCCGACAGGTGCACAATTCACCCCTCCACTTT.

This chain connects TRBV6-6 to TRBJ1-5; 8 nucleotides agree with TRBD1. The CDR3 runs 14 residues. Per germline, CDR1 MNHNY and CDR2 SVGAGI (reference sequence). The trim removed 7 bases at V and 2 bases at J, leaving 4 bases unmatched. In DNA, the CDR3 is TGTGCCAGCACCACAGGGGGTGGCAATCAGCCCCAGCATTTT. Protein sequence: CASTTGGGNQPQHF.

A single count supports this clone. The V and J genes are TRBV9 and TRBJ2-7, with TRBD2 identical over 9 bases. CDR1 and CDR2 from the germline V gene are SGDLS and YYNGEE. The CDR3 spans 14 residues. The ends lost 0 bases at V and 6 bases at J; junction bases unmatched: 4. The CDR3 region is CASSVGGGALEQYF. The CDR3 DNA is TGTGCCAGCAGCGTAGGCGGGGGGGCCCTCGAGCAGTACTTC.

The chain links TRBV7-9 to TRBJ1-6; 12 bases fit TRBD1. After removal of 5 bases from V and 10 bases from J, the junction contained 9 bases not matched to a gene. This CDR3 has 16 amino acids. Germline values: CDR1 SEHNR, CDR2 FQNEAQ (reference sequence). The CDR3 sequence: CASSPRGTGGVSPLHF. DNA for the CDR3: TGTGCCAGCAGCCCTAGAGGGACAGGGGGCGTATCACCCCTCCACTTT.

The CDR3 loop is CASSPPAGNEKLFF. The CDR3 coding sequence is TGCGCCAGCAGCCCCCCGGCAGGGAACGAAAAACTGTTTTTT. The rearrangement joins TRBV5-1 to TRBJ1-4; a possible D gene is TRBD1 (5 bases). The length of the CDR3 is 14 residues. The V end was cut by 4 bases, the J end by 8 bases, with 15 bases between. Germline V CDR1 and CDR2: SGHRS, YFSETQ.

The chain has TRBV27 and TRBJ1-2; D remains unclear. The V end lost 5 bases, the J end lost 6 bases, and 16 bases lay between the germline ends. The germline CDR1 and CDR2 sequences are MNHEY and SMNVEV (reference sequence). The CDR3 spans 14 residues. DNA of the CDR3: TGTGCCAGCAGTACCCAACCCCACAGTAATGGCTACACCTTC. This encodes CASSTQPHSNGYTF.

This clone was observed at least ten times. CDR3 loop: CASSRGQGKGMNTEAFF. In DNA form, the CDR3 reads TGCGCCAGCAGCCGCGGACAGGGGAAGGGGATGAACACTGAAGCTTTCTTT. The gene calls are TRBV5-1 and TRBJ1-1, with 9 nucleotides matching TRBD1. The germline gives CDR1 SGHRS, CDR2 YFSETQ. CDR3 size: 17 residues. Germline trimming cut 4 bases from V and 0 bases from J; bases unmatched to any gene: 10.

The chain links TRBV4-1 to TRBJ2-1, with 8 bases fitting TRBD1. Germline V gives CDR1 MGHRA, CDR2 YSYEKL. J was trimmed by 3 bases and V by 2 bases; bases with no gene match: 3. The CDR3 extends over 15 amino acids. In DNA, the CDR3 is TGCGCCAGCAGCCAAATACAGGGGGACTACAATGAGCAGTTCTTC. It codes for CASSQIQGDYNEQFF.

The J gene is TRBJ2-5, the V gene TRBV6-1; no definite D call. Germline CDR1 reads MNHNS; CDR2 reads SASEGT. The CDR3 runs to 11 residues. V lost 6 bases and J 4 bases, leaving 6 bases between the germline ends. In nucleotides, the CDR3 is TGTGCCAGCAGCCCGGGAGAGACCCAGTACTTC. It specifies CASSPGETQYF.

CDR3 residues: CASSQTGPSSPLHF. The CDR3 coding sequence is TGTGCCAGCAGCCAGACAGGTCCTAGTTCACCCCTCCACTTT. This chain uses TRBV14 with TRBJ1-6, with a possible D match to TRBD1 (6 bases). V dropped 3 bases and J dropped 9 bases, with 12 bases sitting between them. Germline CDR1 reads SGHDN; CDR2 reads FVKESK. The CDR3 consists of 14 residues. Full variable domain (remainder filled in from reference TRBV14 and TRBJ1-6): EAGVTQFPSHSVIEKGQTVTLRCDPISGHDNLYWYRRVMGKEIKFLLHFVKESKQDESGMPNNRFLAERTGGTYSTLKVQPAELEDSGVYFCASSQTGPSSPLHFGNGTRLTVT.